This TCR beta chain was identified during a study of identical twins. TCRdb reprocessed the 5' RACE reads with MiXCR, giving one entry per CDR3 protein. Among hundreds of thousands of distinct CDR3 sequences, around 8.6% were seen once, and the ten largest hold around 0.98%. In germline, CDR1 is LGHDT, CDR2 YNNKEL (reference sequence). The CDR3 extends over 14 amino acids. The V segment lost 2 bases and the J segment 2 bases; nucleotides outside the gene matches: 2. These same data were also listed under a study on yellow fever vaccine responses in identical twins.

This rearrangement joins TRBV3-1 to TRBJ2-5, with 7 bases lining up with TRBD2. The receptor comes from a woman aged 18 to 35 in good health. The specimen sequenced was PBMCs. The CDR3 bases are TGTGCCAGCAGCCAATCTAGCGGACAAGAGACCCAGTACTTC. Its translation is CASSQSSGQETQYF.